This T cell receptor beta chain was recovered during a study of cytomegalovirus exposure and HLA in healthy donors. The length of the CDR3 is 14 residues. The junction had 5 bases not matched to a gene; V was cut back by 3 bases and J by 5 bases. The germline gives CDR1 WNHNN, CDR2 SYGVQD (reference sequence). This clone came up a few times. No antigen is known for it. Whole-study findings and limits: Per published reports, the classifier diagnosed cytomegalovirus status with high specificity and sensitivity. DRB1 had the most TCR associations and HLA-C the fewest, a later analysis found, with rates varying by HLA locus. The number of N-insertions in an Asian-associated ancestry cluster was reportedly below the 666-donor mean in a later analysis.

Whereas donors were nominally healthy upon sampling, unrecorded immune exposures were probable. PCR employed 60 Vbeta and 13 Jbeta primers. TCRdb's copy holds only in-frame clones and misses some; the assay was immunoSEQ multiplex PCR. Altogether about 160,000 clones are present, roughly 71% being singletons, with the ten largest covering around 3%. This clonotype was obtained from a woman in her forties or fifties in good health and CMV-seropositive. Sequenced input: PBMCs. This chain links TRBV10-1 with TRBJ2-7; TRBD1 matches at 9 bases. The DNA for the CDR3 is TGCGCCAGCAGTGAACACAGGGGGCAGGACGAGCAGTACTTC. This codes for CASSEHRGQDEQYF.